This T cell receptor beta chain originates from a study of blood T cell repertoires in COVID-19. Turning to the study itself: Specimens from acute and convalescent COVID-19 originated in the United States, Italy and Spain. From T cells, B-cell-depleted T cells, or PBMCs came the material, which was cDNA or gDNA.

How the authors handled the data: It was from reference gene primer amplification that nucleated cell counts were estimated. The assay was immunoSEQ multiplex PCR, and TCRdb's table has in-frame clones only and misses some. Clonal size and the V and J genes are those of that table, whereas D and trimming came from the DNA. The repertoire holds some 220,000 clones, with approximately 80% as singletons. Trimming removed 4 bases from V and 4 bases from J, with 13 bases in between. CDR3 length equals 14 residues. Input material: peripheral blood. The chain uses TRBV23-1 and TRBJ1-2, with a possible D match to TRBD1 (6 bases). TRBV23-1 falls under the ORF class, with uncertain function. The clonotype comes from a woman aged 55 to 70 who had recovered from COVID-19. In DNA form, the CDR3 reads TGCGCCAGCAGTCTTACAGGACAGCGCTATGGCTACACCTTC. Its translation: CASSLTGQRYGYTF.